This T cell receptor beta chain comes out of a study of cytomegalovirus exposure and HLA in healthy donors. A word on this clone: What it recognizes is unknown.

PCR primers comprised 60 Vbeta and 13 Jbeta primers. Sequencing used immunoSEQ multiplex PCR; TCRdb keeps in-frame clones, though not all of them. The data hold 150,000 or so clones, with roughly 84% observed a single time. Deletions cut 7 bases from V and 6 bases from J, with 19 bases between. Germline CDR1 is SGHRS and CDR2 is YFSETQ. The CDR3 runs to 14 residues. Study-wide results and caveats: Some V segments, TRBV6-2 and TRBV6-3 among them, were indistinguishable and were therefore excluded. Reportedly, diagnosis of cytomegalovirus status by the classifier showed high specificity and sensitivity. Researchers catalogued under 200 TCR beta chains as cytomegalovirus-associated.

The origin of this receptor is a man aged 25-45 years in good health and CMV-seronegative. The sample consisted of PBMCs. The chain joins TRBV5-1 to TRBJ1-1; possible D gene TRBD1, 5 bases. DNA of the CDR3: TGCGCCAGCGCACCCCCGGGGGGTCGGGCTGAAGCTTTCTTT. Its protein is CASAPPGGRAEAFF.